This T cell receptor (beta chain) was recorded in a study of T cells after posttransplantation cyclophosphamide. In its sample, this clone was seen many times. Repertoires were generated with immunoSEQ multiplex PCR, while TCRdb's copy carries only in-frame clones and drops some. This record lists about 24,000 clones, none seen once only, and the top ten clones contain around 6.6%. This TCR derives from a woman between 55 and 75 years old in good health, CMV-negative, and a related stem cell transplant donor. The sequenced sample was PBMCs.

The CDR3 spells CASGGQGYQPQHF. In nucleotides, the CDR3 is TGTGCCAGTGGGGGACAGGGGTATCAGCCCCAGCATTTT. The chain employs TRBV19 and TRBJ1-5; TRBD1 agrees at 10 bases. The V gene's germline CDR1 is LNHDA and CDR2 SQIVND (reference sequence). V lost 8 bases to trimming and J lost 5 bases; unmatched junction nucleotides: 3. The CDR3 is 13 amino acids.